This T cell receptor (beta chain) derives from a study of T-cell reconstitution after alpha-beta-depleted transplantation in children (dated by TCRdb to 2016 to 2017). In the study overall: Using TCR repertoire profiling, the study quantitatively followed how T-cell immune reconstitution unfolded in children after TCRalphabeta/CD19-depleted allogeneic hematopoietic cell transplantation. What the authors observed across the whole study: Hyperexpanded clone frequencies declined over subsequent months; after one year, T-cell counts and TCRbeta diversity were mostly attributed to newly produced T cells. Apparently early alphabetaT-cell count recovery about two months after transplant reportedly relied on only several hundred rapidly expanded clones derived from non-depleted graft cells. The high TCRbeta diversity at day 60 in some patients was ascribed to recipient T cells and intrathymic progenitors that had survived conditioning.

Receptor libraries were prepared by PCR. TCRdb records Illumina HiSeq 2500 as the sequencer. To normalize quantification of the TCRbeta repertoire, the TCR libraries were built with molecular barcoding that relied on unique molecular identifiers. TCRdb ran its own pipeline on the public reads, namely fastp trimming at Q25 and MiXCR clone calling, and kept in-frame beta chains. Rows are combined by CDR3 protein, so each entry shows the most common genes and DNA. This sample comprises 90,000 to 100,000 distinct CDR3 sequences, under 25% of them detected only once. The top ten clones comprise 20% to 25% of the sample. The sample's treatment or condition label, in plain terms: allogeneic hematopoietic cell transplantation with graft depleted of TCRalphabeta T cells and CD19 B cells. The children who served as transplant recipients had been given grafts of TCRalphabeta/CD19-depleted allogeneic hematopoietic cells.

Of note for this clonotype: Its cognate antigen has yet to be identified. No base quality information exists; no much larger clone differs at one position.

From the cysteine through the phenylalanine, the CDR3 covers 17 amino acids. The retained sequence is limited to the CDR3, 51 bases, with the frame set at the first base. Trimmed from V: 4 bases; trimmed from J: 6 bases; junction bases lacking a gene match: 12. The germline V gene yields KGHSH for CDR1 and LQKENI for CDR2. The rearrangement combines TRBV18 with TRBJ2-2, and 9 junction bases match TRBD1. This sequence originates from a boy younger than 10 with acute lymphoblastic leukemia, due to receive a stem cell transplant. Sequences were derived from PBMCs, sampled before TCRalphabeta/CD19-depleted stem cell transplant. The CDR3 reads CASSRNHRGRRAGELFF. The DNA sequence is as follows: TGTGCCAGCTCACGAAACCACAGGGGGCGCAGAGCCGGGGAGCTGTTTTTT.